Following are 32 T cell receptor beta chains from one sample sequenced in a study of blood T cell repertoires in COVID-19 (dated by TCRdb to between 2020 and 2021). Libraries were made using the immunoSEQ multiplex PCR assay. TCRdb took over this immuneACCESS table, retaining in-frame rearrangements with V and J assigned. Such tables are incomplete; in checked studies, under half of the missing clones stem from an unresolved V gene, and the remainder is unexplained. Recorded for this sample are about 70,000 clones; approximately 88% of them occurred a single time. Approximately 20% of the sample belongs to the ten largest clones. Sequencing input: peripheral blood. The source is a woman aged 80 or over with acute or convalescent COVID-19.

The V and J genes are TRBV7-9 and TRBJ1-2, with D possibly TRBD1 on 6 matching bases. V was cut by 3 bases and J by 2 bases, with 7 bases left in between. Germline V lookup: CDR1 SEHNR, CDR2 FQNEAQ (reference sequence). This CDR3 region has 13 residues. As DNA, the CDR3 is TGTGCCAGCAGCTTCACAGGGAACTATGGCTACACCTTC. Translating it yields CASSFTGNYGYTF.

The rearrangement links TRBV2 to TRBJ1-6; no clear D gene. Between the trimmed V and J ends, which lost 8 bases and 9 bases, there was a span of 20 bases. The germline V gene encodes CDR1 SNHLY and CDR2 FYNNEI. The CDR3 loop spans 15 amino acids. The CDR3 here is CASSPGRADFSPLHF. For the CDR3, the DNA is TGTGCCAGCTCCCCCGGCAGAGCTGACTTTTCACCCCTCCACTTT.

The genes are TRBV7-2 and TRBJ1-3; 10 positions agree with TRBD1. V gave up 0 bases and J gave up 0 bases; unmatched junction bases: 2. This CDR3 is 17 amino acids long. Germline V CDR1 and CDR2: SGHTA, FQGNSA. The CDR3 nucleotides read TGTGCCAGCAGCTTAGCCGGGACAGGGGCCTCTGGAAACACCATATATTTT. Translating it yields CASSLAGTGASGNTIYF.

This chain links TRBV4-3 with TRBJ1-6, with D perhaps TRBD1 (6 bases). The CDR3 is 15 residues long. V gave up 4 bases and J gave up 1 base, with 8 bases separating them. Germline CDR1 and CDR2: LGHNA and YSLEER. CDR3 sequence: CASSPQGSYNSPLHF. The CDR3 DNA reads TGCGCCAGCAGCCCCCAGGGGTCCTATAATTCACCCCTCCACTTT.

The chain carries TRBV2 and TRBJ2-2; 9 positions match TRBD2. Germline V gene lookup returns CDR1 SNHLY and CDR2 FYNNEI. The CDR3 is 14 residues long. With V trimmed by 6 bases and J by 8 bases, 7 bases remained unmatched. The CDR3 here is CASSPGLAEGELFF. CDR3 nucleotide sequence: TGTGCCAGCAGCCCGGGACTAGCTGAAGGGGAGCTGTTTTTT.

The genes are TRBV6-5 and TRBJ1-1; tentative D call: TRBD1 (5 bases). Trimming removed 3 bases at V and 2 bases at J, with 10 bases between. Germline V CDR1 and CDR2: MNHEY, SVGAGI. The CDR3 consists of 14 residues. The CDR3 coding sequence is TGTGCCAGCAGTTATTACGGGGGTAACACTGAAGCTTTCTTT. This codes for CASSYYGGNTEAFF.

The V and J genes are TRBV4-1 and TRBJ2-3, with 16 positions matching TRBD2. Germline CDR1 and CDR2: MGHRA and YSYEKL. The J segment lost 0 bases and the V segment lost 0 bases, leaving 9 bases of the junction unmatched. This CDR3 is 21 amino acids long. The DNA for the CDR3 is TGCGCCAGCAGCCAAGAATTGTTCGGGACTAGCGGGAGGGAGAGCACAGATACGCAGTATTTT. This encodes CASSQELFGTSGRESTDTQYF.

The chain is built from TRBV7-2 and TRBJ1-2; D is possibly TRBD1 (6 bases). This CDR3 contains 16 residues. V lost 4 bases, J lost 0 bases, and 15 bases lay in between. Germline lookup yields CDR1 SGHTA and CDR2 FQGNSA. The CDR3 is CASSSGGAVANYGYTF. The CDR3 region has the DNA TGTGCCAGCAGCTCGGGGGGGGCAGTTGCTAACTATGGCTACACCTTC. The complete variable domain, with remaining parts taken from reference TRBV7-2 and TRBJ1-2, reads GAGVSQSPSNKVTEKGKDVELRCDPISGHTALYWYRQSLGQGLEFLIYFQGNSAPDKSGLPSDRFSAERTGGSVSTLTIQRTQQEDSAVYLCASSSGGAVANYGYTFGSGTRLTVV.

The chain uses TRBV27 and TRBJ2-2; a possible D gene is TRBD1 (5 bases). The germline V and J ends were trimmed by 3 bases and 0 bases, with 11 bases remaining between them. Germline lookup yields CDR1 MNHEY and CDR2 SMNVEV (reference sequence). CDR3 length: 16 amino acids. The CDR3 loop is CASSLVRGTNTGELFF. Written as DNA, the CDR3 is TGTGCCAGCAGTTTGGTAAGGGGAACGAACACCGGGGAGCTGTTTTTT.

The chain combines TRBV5-1 with TRBJ1-2; 8 bases fit TRBD1. This CDR3 contains 16 residues. V shed 0 bases, J shed 6 bases, and the junction held 10 bases outside the gene matches. Germline CDR1 reads SGHRS; CDR2 reads YFSETQ. The CDR3 DNA is TGCGCCAGCAGCTTGGAGCAGGGGGCGTCCCTAAATGGCTACACCTTC. Translation: CASSLEQGASLNGYTF.

This clone was recorded a few times. This chain connects TRBV23-1 to TRBJ2-5, with D unresolved. TRBV23-1 is marked as an open reading frame, function uncertain. Trimming cost V 6 bases and J 5 bases, with 10 bases left between them. The CDR3 is 12 residues long. CDR3 bases: TGCGCCAGCAGCCTACGATCGGAGACCCAGTACTTC. It yields the protein CASSLRSETQYF.

The chain has TRBV18 and TRBJ1-2; no firm D call. Between the trimmed V and J ends, which lost 2 bases and 6 bases, there was a span of 10 bases. The CDR3 runs 13 residues. Germline-derived CDR1 and CDR2 are KGHSH and LQKENI. The CDR3 loop is CASSPATTNGYTF. The CDR3 DNA sequence: TGTGCCAGCTCACCAGCGACAACGAATGGCTACACCTTC.

V is TRBV15 and J is TRBJ2-1; D uncertain. V shed 0 bases and J shed 6 bases, with 3 bases lying between them. The CDR3 has 12 amino acids. Germline assignment: CDR1 LNHNV and CDR2 YYDKDF (reference sequence). The CDR3 sequence is CATSRDRNEQFF. Written as DNA, the CDR3 is TGTGCCACCAGCAGAGATCGCAATGAGCAGTTCTTC.

The CDR3 sequence is CASSLGGLAEDTQYF. DNA for the CDR3: TGTGCCAGCAGCTTAGGTGGATTAGCGGAAGATACGCAGTATTTT. V is TRBV7-2 and J is TRBJ2-3; possible D gene TRBD2, 6 bases. Trimming took 1 base from V and 5 from J, leaving 13 bases between them. Germline assignment: CDR1 SGHTA and CDR2 FQGNSA. This CDR3 has 15 amino acids. The complete variable domain, with remaining parts taken from reference TRBV7-2 and TRBJ2-3, reads GAGVSQSPSNKVTEKGKDVELRCDPISGHTALYWYRQSLGQGLEFLIYFQGNSAPDKSGLPSDRFSAERTGGSVSTLTIQRTQQEDSAVYLCASSLGGLAEDTQYFGPGTRLTVL.

The V and J genes are TRBV4-3 and TRBJ2-3; 10 bases agree with TRBD2. Germline V gene data show CDR1 as LGHNA and CDR2 as YSLEER. Trimming cost V 0 bases and J 4 bases; bases outside gene matches: 7. This CDR3 contains 17 residues. The CDR3 bases are TGCGCCAGCAGCCAAGAGACAGCGGGAGGGCCCTCAGATACGCAGTATTTT. The encoded protein is CASSQETAGGPSDTQYF.

With regard to this clone: At one of its ends the junction is not consistent with the germline gene, which may arise from a read error. The chain combines TRBV6-5 with TRBJ1-5; TRBD1 agrees at 8 bases. The CDR3 has 10 residues. Per germline, CDR1 MNHEY and CDR2 SVGAGI. This CDR3 reads CASRKGTGHF. As DNA, the CDR3 is TGTGCCAGCAGAAAGGGGACAGGACACTTT.

The chain couples TRBV5-1 to TRBJ1-1, with TRBD1 matching over 10 bases. The ends lost 2 bases at V and 7 bases at J; junction bases unmatched: 11. The CDR3 is 16 residues long. Germline-derived CDR1 and CDR2 are SGHRS and YFSETQ. DNA of the CDR3: TGCGCCAGCAGCTTATCCCGGACAGGGGGATACGGTGAAGCTTTCTTT. Encoded protein: CASSLSRTGGYGEAFF.

The chain couples TRBV28 to TRBJ1-5; the match to TRBD1 covers 8 bases. CDR3 length: 15 residues. CDR1 and CDR2 (germline): MDHEN, SYDVKM. V lost 5 bases and J lost 6; bases outside the gene matches: 9. CDR3 protein: CASSTRDRGGQPQHF. In DNA, the CDR3 is TGTGCCAGCAGTACTCGCGACAGGGGAGGTCAGCCCCAGCATTTT.

V usage is TRBV6-5 and J usage is TRBJ1-5; 11 bases fit TRBD1. J gave up 5 bases and V 5 bases, and 5 bases lay outside the gene matches. The length of the CDR3 is 15 residues. Germline-derived CDR1 and CDR2 are MNHEY and SVGAGI. CDR3 sequence reads: CASSITGQGDQPQHF. CDR3 coding DNA: TGTGCCAGCAGTATAACGGGACAGGGGGATCAGCCCCAGCATTTT.

This clone was recorded a few times. The chain is built from TRBV6-5 and TRBJ2-7; tentative D call: TRBD1 (6 bases). In germline, CDR1 is MNHEY, CDR2 SVGAGI. The length of the CDR3 is 11 residues. Deletions cut 7 bases from V and 5 bases from J, with 9 bases between. The CDR3 DNA reads as TGTGCCAGCATGAGGACAGACGAGCAGTACTTC. Translation: CASMRTDEQYF.

This clone was seen a few times. This sequence joins TRBV7-2 and TRBJ2-3; 14 bases align to TRBD2. The V and J ends lost 5 bases and 5 bases, in that order; junction bases with no gene match: 3. Germline V gene lookup returns CDR1 SGHTA and CDR2 FQGNSA. The CDR3 has 15 residues. The CDR3 coding sequence is TGTGCCAGCAGCCCCGGACTAGCGGGAGGAGATACGCAGTATTTT. Translated: CASSPGLAGGDTQYF.

This clone showed up just a few times. The chain is built from TRBV6-5 and TRBJ1-2; 8 positions match TRBD1. The ends lost 7 bases at V and 5 bases at J; junction bases unmatched: 9. Germline values: CDR1 MNHEY, CDR2 SVGAGI. The CDR3 covers 14 residues. In nucleotides, the CDR3 is TGTGCCAGCAAGGGGGACAGGAAAACGTATGGCTACACCTTC. As protein: CASKGDRKTYGYTF.

This clone was picked up one time. The genes are TRBV6-5 and TRBJ1-2, with D unclear. CDR3 length: 12 amino acids. Looked up from germline, CDR1 is MNHEY and CDR2 is SVGAGI. V dropped 2 bases and J dropped 7 bases, with 8 bases sitting between them. The CDR3, as DNA: TGTGCCAGCAGTTACACGGGTATTGGCTACACCTTC. Amino acids: CASSYTGIGYTF.

V and J are TRBV7-2 and TRBJ2-7, with no clear D. Trimming removed 5 bases at V and 4 bases at J, with 9 bases between. Germline V gene data show CDR1 as SGHTA and CDR2 as FQGNSA. The CDR3 covers 12 residues. CDR3 residues: CASSVTVYEQYF. The CDR3 DNA sequence: TGTGCCAGCAGCGTAACGGTTTACGAGCAGTACTTC.

The chain links TRBV10-3 to TRBJ2-1; tentative D call: TRBD2 (5 bases). With 3 bases removed from V and 6 bases from J, the gap between germline ends came to 6 bases. Per germline, CDR1 ENHRY and CDR2 SYGVKD. CDR3 length: 12 residues. Here the CDR3 reads CAISDEGNEQFF. As DNA, the CDR3 is TGTGCCATCAGTGACGAGGGCAATGAGCAGTTCTTC.

This clone was counted only a few times. The chain links TRBV6-5 to TRBJ1-1; D gene unclear. V was cut by 5 bases and J by 0 bases, with 7 bases left in between. Looked up from germline, CDR1 is MNHEY and CDR2 is SVGAGI. The CDR3 runs 13 residues. The CDR3 DNA sequence: TGTGCCAGCAGTATACAGCTGAACACTGAAGCTTTCTTT. Its translation: CASSIQLNTEAFF.

The table lists this clone with a count of one. The chain couples TRBV7-2 to TRBJ2-5; tentative D call: TRBD2 (5 bases). CDR1 is SGHTA and CDR2 is FQGNSA in the germline V gene. This CDR3 has 15 amino acids. Trimming stripped 5 bases from V and 6 bases from J, with 19 bases between. CDR3 DNA: TGTGCCAGCAGCCCACTGGGGAGTTGGGAGAAGACCCAGTACTTC. Its protein product is CASSPLGSWEKTQYF.

The V gene is TRBV18, the J gene TRBJ1-2; no firm D call. The V and J ends lost 3 bases and 14 bases respectively, with 13 bases between them. Germline V lookup: CDR1 KGHSH, CDR2 LQKENI. The CDR3 runs to 11 residues. In nucleotides, the CDR3 is TGTGCCAGCTCACCGTTGACGGGTAGGACCTTC. Translating it yields CASSPLTGRTF.

The chain is built from TRBV7-9 and TRBJ1-1; TRBD1 is a possible D gene (5 bases). Germline CDR1 SEHNR, CDR2 FQNEAQ (reference sequence). This CDR3 has 13 amino acids. The V end lost 5 bases, the J end lost 10 bases, and 17 bases lay between the germline ends. This chain's CDR3 is CASSPSGAGGAFF. The CDR3 nucleotides read TGTGCCAGCAGCCCCAGTGGGGCCGGGGGAGCTTTCTTT.

The chain links TRBV5-1 to TRBJ1-6, with 7 bases that match TRBD1. The CDR3 is made up of 15 amino acids. CDR1 SGHRS and CDR2 YFSETQ come from the germline V gene. V shed 0 bases, J shed 7 bases, and the junction held 4 bases outside the gene matches. Written as DNA, the CDR3 is TGCGCCAGCAGCTTGGCAGGGGGTAACAATTCACCCCTCCACTTT. It yields the protein CASSLAGGNNSPLHF.

This clone was found once. The chain combines TRBV6-5 with TRBJ2-1; weak D call: TRBD2 (6 bases). Germline CDR1 reads MNHEY; CDR2 reads SVGAGI. Trimming removed 6 bases from V and 5 bases from J, with 11 bases in between. This CDR3 contains 13 residues. The CDR3 region has the DNA TGTGCCAGCAGGTCTAGCGTTAACAATGAGCAGTTCTTC. This codes for CASRSSVNNEQFF.

The V gene is TRBV5-1, the J gene TRBJ2-3, with 10 nucleotides matching TRBD1. Losses at the gene ends were 7 bases for V and 5 bases for J; bases not matched to a gene: 16. CDR1 is SGHRS and CDR2 is YFSETQ in the germline V gene. The CDR3 spans 17 residues. The CDR3 sequence is CASGTSLGQGIGDTQYF. The CDR3 bases are TGCGCCAGCGGGACGTCTTTGGGACAGGGGATCGGAGATACGCAGTATTTT.